This T cell receptor (beta chain) comes out of a study of patients and donors after allogeneic stem cell transplantation (dated by TCRdb to between 2020 and 2021). This clonotype appeared a few times. Its binding antigen is unknown. Within one base of it there is no much larger clone, and no base qualities were kept. The library was generated by RT-PCR. The sequencer listed for this sample is NextSeq 550. TCRdb redid the processing of the public reads, applying fastp at Q25 and MiXCR, and retained in-frame beta chains. Rows are combined by CDR3 protein, so each entry shows the most common genes and DNA. The sample has 190,000 or so distinct CDR3 sequences on record, more than 35% of them singletons. The ten largest account for 33% of the sample. V and J lose 0 bases and 3 bases, and a span of 12 bases separates them. The CDR3, from cysteine to phenylalanine, totals 15 residues. CDR3 DNA only is kept here, 45 bases in frame from base 1. Taken from the germline V gene, the CDR1 and CDR2 loops are LGHNA and YSLEER.

This sequence uses TRBV4-3 and TRBJ2-7, with a tentative D gene TRBD2 over 5 matching bases. The TCR originated in a human donor who was either an allogeneic HSCT recipient or a stem cell or donor lymphocyte infusion donor (not recorded which). It is not recorded whose cells these are; they may come from a transplant donor. The sample was blood, either unsorted or a sorted T cell fraction (not recorded which). The encoded CDR3 is CASSQDRTRSYEQYF. DNA sequence: TGCGCCAGCAGCCAAGATCGAACTAGGAGCTACGAGCAGTACTTC.